Following are 14 T cell receptor beta chains from one sample sequenced in a study of T cell changes during pregnancy in multiple sclerosis. Produced via immunoSEQ multiplex PCR; TCRdb's table is partial and in-frame only. The sample contains about 40,000 clones, 80% to 90% of which appear only once. The sequenced sample was CD4+ T cells from peripheral blood mononuclear cells, obtained in the first trimester of pregnancy. Receptors originate from a female donor with multiple sclerosis, enrolled in a pregnancy study.

The chain employs TRBV6-1 and TRBJ2-5; 7 positions agree with TRBD2. In germline, CDR1 is MNHNS, CDR2 SASEGT. CDR3 length equals 14 residues. J was trimmed by 2 bases and V by 7 bases; bases with no gene match: 7. This CDR3 is CASTRGVHQETQYF. The CDR3 bases are TGTGCCAGCACCCGGGGGGTACATCAAGAGACCCAGTACTTC.

CDR3 loop: CASSLSVGETQYF. CDR3 DNA sequence: TGTGCCAGCAGCTTGAGCGTCGGGGAGACCCAGTACTTC. The chain employs TRBV7-2 and TRBJ2-5; no firm D call. The CDR3 spans 13 residues. V was pared by 3 bases and J by 5 bases, with 10 bases between. Germline V gene sequence: CDR1 SGHTA, CDR2 FQGNSA.

The V and J genes are TRBV27 and TRBJ1-4; possibly TRBD1 for D (6 bases). CDR3 length: 15 residues. Trimming stripped 3 bases from V and 10 bases from J, with 18 bases between. CDR1 is MNHEY and CDR2 is SMNVEV in the germline V gene (reference sequence). The CDR3 nucleotides read TGTGCCAGCAGTTTGGGCAGGGGAGTTTTTGGAAAACTGTTTTTT. Protein product: CASSLGRGVFGKLFF.

This chain connects TRBV5-1 to TRBJ1-2; 7 bases map to TRBD1. Unmatched junction bases numbered 13, after V lost 4 bases and J lost 7 bases. CDR3 length equals 15 residues. CDR1 and CDR2 from the germline V gene are SGHRS and YFSETQ. This chain's CDR3 is CASSLVLDRARGYTF. The CDR3 coding sequence is TGCGCCAGCAGCCTTGTCCTAGACAGGGCTCGTGGCTACACCTTC.

This rearrangement joins TRBV19 to TRBJ1-5; no firm D call. This CDR3 contains 15 residues. Germline V CDR1 and CDR2: LNHDA, SQIVND (reference sequence). With 3 bases removed from V and 2 bases from J, the gap between germline ends came to 11 bases. The CDR3 spells CASSIPGSGNQPQHF. The CDR3 region has the DNA TGTGCCAGTAGTATCCCGGGAAGTGGCAATCAGCCCCAGCATTTT.

The chain is built from TRBV19 and TRBJ1-2, with a weak D call TRBD1 (6 bases). V gave up 3 bases and J gave up 4 bases, with 15 bases separating them. This CDR3 has 15 amino acids. Per the germline V gene, CDR1 is LNHDA and CDR2 is SQIVND (reference sequence). The CDR3 nucleotides are TGTGCCAGTAGTATTGAAGCGGGACACCGCTATGGCTACACCTTC. Its protein product is CASSIEAGHRYGYTF.

The gene calls are TRBV18 and TRBJ2-1, with D perhaps TRBD1 (5 bases). The CDR3 has 13 residues. Germline V gene data show CDR1 as KGHSH and CDR2 as LQKENI. V was clipped by 2 bases and J by 10 bases, with 12 bases between them. This CDR3 is CASSPDSLREQFF. The CDR3 nucleotides are TGTGCCAGCTCACCAGACAGTCTAAGGGAGCAGTTCTTC.

This rearrangement joins TRBV5-6 to TRBJ2-5; 16 bases line up with TRBD2. CDR3 length equals 17 residues. Germline lookup yields CDR1 SGHDT and CDR2 YYEEEE. V gave up 4 bases and J gave up 4 bases; unmatched junction bases: 7. This chain's CDR3 is CASSEGTSGGAGETQYF. For the CDR3, the DNA is TGTGCCAGCAGCGAGGGGACTAGCGGGGGGGCGGGAGAGACCCAGTACTTC.

This clone was seen just once. This chain joins TRBV10-1 and TRBJ2-1; maybe TRBD1 (5 bases). This CDR3 spans 15 amino acids. Per germline, CDR1 WNHNN and CDR2 SYGVQD (reference sequence). V dropped 6 bases and J dropped 10 bases, with 22 bases sitting between them. CDR3 residues: CASSPRVALRGEQFF. Written as DNA, the CDR3 is TGCGCCAGCAGCCCCAGGGTGGCTTTGCGTGGGGAGCAGTTCTTC.

V and J are TRBV10-2 and TRBJ2-1; D may be TRBD2 (6 bases). V was cut by 7 bases and J by 6 bases, with 13 bases left in between. CDR3 length equals 13 residues. CDR1 and CDR2 from the germline V gene are WSHSY and SAAADI. CDR3 sequence (DNA): TGCGCCAGCAAAGCGGGTATGATCAATGAGCAGTTCTTC. Its translation is CASKAGMINEQFF.

The rearrangement joins TRBV4-2 to TRBJ1-3; tentative D call: TRBD1 (6 bases). Deletions cut 5 bases from V and 1 base from J, with 12 bases between. This CDR3 region has 15 residues. CDR1 and CDR2 (germline): LGHNA, YNFKEQ. The CDR3 bases are TGTGCCAGCAGCGTCGGGACATATTCTGGAAACACCATATATTTT. It is translated as CASSVGTYSGNTIYF.

This clone was seen a single time. The J gene is TRBJ1-5, the V gene TRBV19; maybe TRBD1 (6 bases). CDR3 length: 14 amino acids. CDR1 is LNHDA and CDR2 is SQIVND in the germline V gene (reference sequence). V was clipped by 4 bases and J by 3 bases, with 10 bases between them. This chain's CDR3 is CASSRTGPNQPQHF. The CDR3 bases are TGTGCCAGTAGTAGAACAGGGCCCAATCAGCCCCAGCATTTT.

The chain recombines TRBV9 with TRBJ2-2, with D unclear. Germline V lookup: CDR1 SGDLS, CDR2 YYNGEE. The V and J ends lost 1 base and 6 bases respectively, with 16 bases between them. The CDR3 is 16 amino acids. DNA for the CDR3: TGTGCCAGCAGCGTATGGGCTTCTCGACCTTCCGGGGAGCTGTTTTTT. Translation gives CASSVWASRPSGELFF.

The rearrangement joins TRBV28 to TRBJ2-7; D is perhaps TRBD1 (5 bases). The CDR3 runs to 13 residues. Per germline, CDR1 MDHEN and CDR2 SYDVKM. The germline V and J ends were trimmed by 4 bases and 3 bases, with 10 bases remaining between them. CDR3 residues: CASSSITGYEQYF. The CDR3 bases are TGTGCCAGCAGTTCCATAACAGGCTACGAGCAGTACTTC.